These T cell receptor beta chains were read from a single sample in a study of blood T cell repertoires in COVID-19. The protocol was immunoSEQ multiplex PCR, while the TCRdb copy is restricted to in-frame clones and leaves out a portion. The profile shows 55,000 to 90,000 clones, 65% to 85% of them singletons. The material sequenced was peripheral blood. These receptors came from a woman aged 55-70 years with acute or convalescent COVID-19. CDR3s include the opening cysteine and the closing phenylalanine or tryptophan.

V gene	J gene	CDR3 protein
TRBV7-8	TRBJ1-5	CASSLARVLGNQPQHF
TRBV6-6	TRBJ1-1	CAARDSMNTEAFF
TRBV27	TRBJ1-5	CASRSSLNQPQHF
TRBV9	TRBJ2-7	CASSPHREAHHEQYF
TRBV27	TRBJ1-6	CASSLREYDNSPLHF
TRBV10-3	TRBJ1-1	CAISESDRLNTEAFF
TRBV24-1	TRBJ2-3	CATSDPNRDTFTDTQYF
TRBV7-9	TRBJ2-1	CASSLEVGVYNEQFF
TRBV5-1	TRBJ2-7	CASSPGGNYEQYF
TRBV10-1	TRBJ2-1	CASSASWAGVTEQFF
TRBV5-1	TRBJ2-1	CASSSNALSYNEQFF
TRBV6-1	TRBJ1-3	CASSEAPPGSSGNTIYF
TRBV30	TRBJ1-2	CAWGQGIGGYTF
TRBV29-1	TRBJ1-5	CSVRDRSNQPQHF
TRBV12-3/TRBV12-4	TRBJ2-1	CASSLARFSEQFF
TRBV6-5	TRBJ2-3	CASNRGMGDTQYF
TRBV10-1	TRBJ1-2	CASSGDSPYGYTF
TRBV6-4	TRBJ2-5	CASSPGTSGGHGETQYF
TRBV5-1	TRBJ2-3	CASSFPSTDTQYF
TRBV6-5	TRBJ1-4	CASSPQGVKEKLFF
TRBV5-1	TRBJ2-3	CASSPAGGSSSTDTQYF
TRBV5-6	TRBJ2-1	CASSPRSGNSYNEQFF
TRBV7-2	TRBJ1-6	CASSLVGTGGSPLHF
TRBV6-6	TRBJ1-2	CASSSLSTGPNGYTF
TRBV2	TRBJ1-1	CASSEASTEAFF
TRBV3-1/TRBV3-2	TRBJ2-3	CASSLQGGTDTQYF
TRBV27	TRBJ2-3	CASSSPPDTQYF
TRBV6-5	TRBJ1-2	CASSSKDRGRNGYTF
TRBV11-2	TRBJ2-2	CASLWGQNTGELFF
TRBV7-4	TRBJ1-4	CASSFTHRNSEKLFF
TRBV7-2	TRBJ1-2	CASSLDPYYGYTF
TRBV5-1	TRBJ2-5	CASSQSGGKETQYF
TRBV7-7	TRBJ2-3	CASSPTGGRTDTQYF
TRBV21-1	TRBJ1-6	CASSARTPLHF
TRBV28	TRBJ1-2	CASGRDRDNYGYTF
TRBV6-5	TRBJ2-7	CASSYSQTGGMEQYF
TRBV30	TRBJ1-5	CAWSVTRDQPQHF
TRBV15	TRBJ1-5	CATSRMHRGQNQPQHF
TRBV7-8	TRBJ2-1	CASSFTSGGAEGSYNEQFF
TRBV3-1/TRBV3-2	TRBJ1-1	CASSHLGGGTEAFF
TRBV5-4	TRBJ2-3	CASSFPGRADTDTQYF
TRBV5-4	TRBJ2-3	CASSKGQGRGTDTQYF
TRBV24-1	TRBJ1-5	CATSDRTLGLTTGVHQPQHF
TRBV5-1	TRBJ1-2	CASSIRTGNYGYTF
TRBV19	TRBJ1-5	CASSIGTGSNQPQHF
TRBV7-3	TRBJ2-3	CASSSRQGVEDTQYF
TRBV11-2	TRBJ1-1	CASSLGQTLLNTEAFF
TRBV11-3	TRBJ2-2	CASSPGRAGELFF
TRBV5-1	TRBJ2-3	CASSERDTQYF
TRBV6-1	TRBJ2-3	CASSEAGLYRGDTQYF
TRBV7-2	TRBJ1-4	CASSLNSGGVREKLFF
TRBV4-1	TRBJ1-6	CASSQAGAGAHSPLHF
TRBV7-9	TRBJ2-2	CASSHLGLAGGRTGELFF
TRBV5-4	TRBJ1-1	CASSPSGVTEAFF
TRBV5-1	TRBJ1-3	CASRPGAAFSGNTIYF
TRBV4-1	TRBJ2-7	CASSQDQAGQGVYEQYF
TRBV7-8	TRBJ2-2	CASSLSLSTGELFF
TRBV19	TRBJ1-4	CASNRVGEKLFF
TRBV23-1	TRBJ2-7	CASSQGQEASYEQYF
TRBV28	TRBJ2-1	CASSSPRTGRKNEQFF